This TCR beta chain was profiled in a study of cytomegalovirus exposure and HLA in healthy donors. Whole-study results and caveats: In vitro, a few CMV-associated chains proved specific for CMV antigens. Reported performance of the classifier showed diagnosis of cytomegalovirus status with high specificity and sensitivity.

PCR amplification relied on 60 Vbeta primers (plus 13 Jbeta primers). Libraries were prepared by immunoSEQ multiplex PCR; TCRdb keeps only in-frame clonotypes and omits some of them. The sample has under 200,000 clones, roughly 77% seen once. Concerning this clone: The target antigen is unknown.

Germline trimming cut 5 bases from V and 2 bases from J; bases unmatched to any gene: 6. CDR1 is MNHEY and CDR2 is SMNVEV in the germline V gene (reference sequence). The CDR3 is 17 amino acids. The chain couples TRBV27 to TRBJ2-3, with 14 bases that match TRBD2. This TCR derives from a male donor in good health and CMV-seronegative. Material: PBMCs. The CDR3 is CASSPWTSGRITDTQYF. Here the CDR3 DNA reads TGTGCCAGCAGTCCGTGGACTAGCGGGAGGATCACAGATACGCAGTATTTT.